The entry below gives a single TCR beta chain sequence along with its context. Its antigen remains unidentified. This sample is part of a study of OX40 agonist ivuxolimab in advanced cancers. Whole-study context: The study gave patients intravenous ivuxolimab at 0.01 to 10 mg/kg every 2 weeks. Study-level findings and limits: Doses of 0.1 to 3.0 mg/kg were accompanied by clonal expansion of CD4+ and CD8+ blood T cells by week 6.

This CDR3 has 14 amino acids. Trimming left V 6 bases short and J 4 bases short, with 15 bases between. Per the germline V gene, CDR1 is MNHEY and CDR2 is SMNVEV (reference sequence). The assay was immunoSEQ multiplex PCR, and TCRdb's table has in-frame clones only and misses some. The sample comprises tens of thousands of clones, roughly 85% of which are singletons, and approximately 0.61% rests with the top ten. The input for sequencing was CD4+ or CD8+ T cells sorted from blood, taken in a trial of the OX40 agonist ivuxolimab. The V call is TRBV27, the J call TRBJ1-2, with D possibly TRBD1 on 6 matching bases. This receptor was obtained from an adult with an advanced solid tumor such as melanoma, head and neck, liver or kidney cancer. CDR3 sequence reads: CASRPSGDPYGYTF. CDR3 in DNA: TGTGCCAGCAGACCCTCAGGGGACCCCTATGGCTACACCTTC.